This T cell receptor (beta chain) emerged from a study of shared clonotypes between healthy human individuals. Overall study context: The cohort comprised a couple of women and a few men. Their ages spanned 18 to 49 years. The study's findings and limits: Represented diversity, genetic and exposure-history alike, was limited by few donors. The study sampled only blood, and tissue repertoires likely differ.

Terminally differentiated effector memory CD45RA+ cells were excluded from the naive CD8 cells, which were CD45RO-negative and positively selected for CCR7. Assay used: immunoSEQ multiplex PCR; TCRdb lists only in-frame clones, some missing. The sample comprises about 2.2 million clones, roughly 93% of which are singletons, and 1.5% to 2% rests with the top ten. The CDR3 runs to 21 residues. Turning to this clone: The antigen is unknown.

The source material was naive CD8+ T cells from PBMCs. The sequence came from a man between 18 and 29 years old in good health. Some clones in this sample may be carry-over from other donors' samples. The chain links TRBV12-2 to TRBJ2-5; the tabulated D call, TRBD2, remains unverified against the DNA. TRBV12-2 is recorded as a pseudogene. CDR3 bases: TGTGCAAGTCGATATGTAGTAAGGGGGACTAGCGGGATCCTTGTGGTAGAGACCCAGTACTTC. Translated: CASRYVVRGTSGILVVETQYF.